This T cell receptor (beta chain) is from a study of technical replicates of blood from a handful of donors. In germline, CDR1 is SGHNT, CDR2 YYREEE (reference sequence). CDR3 length equals 15 residues. Between the trimmed V and J ends, which lost 4 bases and 6 bases, there was a span of 17 bases. The method was immunoSEQ multiplex PCR; TCRdb's version includes in-frame clones alone and lacks a portion of them. The sample yields roughly 90,000 clones, 94% seen once. This receptor was identified in a human donor in good health. The chain links TRBV5-4 to TRBJ2-1, with D unclear. Sequences were obtained from T cells isolated from PBMCs. The CDR3 region has the DNA TGTGCCAGCAGCCGGAGCACCCCCATGGCCAATGAGCAGTTCTTC. Residues: CASSRSTPMANEQFF.